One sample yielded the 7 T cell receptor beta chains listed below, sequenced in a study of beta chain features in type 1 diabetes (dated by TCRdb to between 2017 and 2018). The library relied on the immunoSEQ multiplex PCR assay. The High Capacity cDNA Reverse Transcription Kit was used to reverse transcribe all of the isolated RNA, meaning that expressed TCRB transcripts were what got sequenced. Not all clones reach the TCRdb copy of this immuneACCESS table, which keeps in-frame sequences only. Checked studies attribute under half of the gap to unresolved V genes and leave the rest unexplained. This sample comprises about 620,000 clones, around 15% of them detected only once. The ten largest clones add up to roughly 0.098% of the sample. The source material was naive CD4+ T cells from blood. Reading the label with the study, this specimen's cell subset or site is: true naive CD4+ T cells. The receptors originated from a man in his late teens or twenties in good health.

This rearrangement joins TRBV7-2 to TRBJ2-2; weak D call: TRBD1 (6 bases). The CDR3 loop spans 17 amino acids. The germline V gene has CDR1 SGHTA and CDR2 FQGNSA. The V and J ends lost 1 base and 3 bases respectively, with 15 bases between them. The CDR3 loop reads CASSLEVGASDTGELFF. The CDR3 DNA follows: TGTGCCAGCAGCTTAGAGGTGGGGGCGTCGGACACCGGGGAGCTGTTTTTT.

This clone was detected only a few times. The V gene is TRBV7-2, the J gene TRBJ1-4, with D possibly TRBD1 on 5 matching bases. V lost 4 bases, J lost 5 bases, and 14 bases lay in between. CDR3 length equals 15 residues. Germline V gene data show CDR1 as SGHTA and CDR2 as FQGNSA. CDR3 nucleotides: TGTGCCAGCAGCTCGCGGGGCAGCGGGAATGAAAAACTGTTTTTT. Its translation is CASSSRGSGNEKLFF.

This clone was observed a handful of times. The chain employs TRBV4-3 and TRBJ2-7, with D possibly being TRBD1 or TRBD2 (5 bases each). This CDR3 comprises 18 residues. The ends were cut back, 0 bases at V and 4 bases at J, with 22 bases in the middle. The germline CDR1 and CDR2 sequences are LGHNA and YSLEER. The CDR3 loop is CASSQEQRRQGIVYEQYF. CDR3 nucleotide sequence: TGCGCCAGCAGCCAAGAACAGCGGCGGCAGGGCATAGTATACGAGCAGTACTTC.

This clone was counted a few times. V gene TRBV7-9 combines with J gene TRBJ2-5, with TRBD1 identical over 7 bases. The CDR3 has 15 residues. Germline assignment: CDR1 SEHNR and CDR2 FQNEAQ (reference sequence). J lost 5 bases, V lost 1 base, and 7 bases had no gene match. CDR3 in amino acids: CASSLVSSRGETQYF. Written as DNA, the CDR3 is TGTGCCAGCAGCTTAGTATCTTCCAGGGGGGAGACCCAGTACTTC.

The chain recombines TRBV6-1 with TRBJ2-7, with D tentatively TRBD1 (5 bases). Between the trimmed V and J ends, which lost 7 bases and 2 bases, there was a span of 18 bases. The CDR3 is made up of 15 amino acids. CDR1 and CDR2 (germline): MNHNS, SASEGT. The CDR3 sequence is CASTETATRAYEQYF. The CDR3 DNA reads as TGTGCCAGCACCGAGACAGCTACCCGGGCCTACGAGCAGTACTTC.

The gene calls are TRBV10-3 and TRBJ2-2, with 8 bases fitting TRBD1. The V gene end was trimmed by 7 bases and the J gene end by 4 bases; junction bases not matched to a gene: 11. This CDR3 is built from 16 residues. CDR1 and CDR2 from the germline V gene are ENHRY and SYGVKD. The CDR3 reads CAIKASDRGGTGELFF. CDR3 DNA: TGTGCCATCAAGGCCTCAGACAGGGGCGGCACCGGGGAGCTGTTTTTT.

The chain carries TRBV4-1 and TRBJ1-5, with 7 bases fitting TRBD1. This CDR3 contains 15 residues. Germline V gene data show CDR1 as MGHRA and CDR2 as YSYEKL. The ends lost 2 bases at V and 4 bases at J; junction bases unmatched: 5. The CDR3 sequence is CASSQTQGLNQPQHF. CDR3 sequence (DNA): TGCGCCAGCAGCCAAACACAGGGGTTGAATCAGCCCCAGCATTTT.